This T cell receptor beta chain stems from a study of blood T cell repertoires in COVID-19. Only in-frame clones appear in the TCRdb table, and some are missing; sequencing was by immunoSEQ multiplex PCR. The data show roughly 90,000 clones, roughly 85% seen once. The V end was cut by 0 bases, the J end by 0 bases, with 8 bases between. The CDR3 extends over 15 amino acids. Germline V CDR1 and CDR2: MNHEY, SVGAGI. This clonotype originated in a man older than 75 with acute or convalescent COVID-19. The specimen sequenced was peripheral blood. The chain links TRBV6-5 to TRBJ1-1; D is uncertain. The CDR3 bases are TGTGCCAGCAGTTACTCGAACAGTATGAACACTGAAGCTTTCTTT. Residues: CASSYSNSMNTEAFF.